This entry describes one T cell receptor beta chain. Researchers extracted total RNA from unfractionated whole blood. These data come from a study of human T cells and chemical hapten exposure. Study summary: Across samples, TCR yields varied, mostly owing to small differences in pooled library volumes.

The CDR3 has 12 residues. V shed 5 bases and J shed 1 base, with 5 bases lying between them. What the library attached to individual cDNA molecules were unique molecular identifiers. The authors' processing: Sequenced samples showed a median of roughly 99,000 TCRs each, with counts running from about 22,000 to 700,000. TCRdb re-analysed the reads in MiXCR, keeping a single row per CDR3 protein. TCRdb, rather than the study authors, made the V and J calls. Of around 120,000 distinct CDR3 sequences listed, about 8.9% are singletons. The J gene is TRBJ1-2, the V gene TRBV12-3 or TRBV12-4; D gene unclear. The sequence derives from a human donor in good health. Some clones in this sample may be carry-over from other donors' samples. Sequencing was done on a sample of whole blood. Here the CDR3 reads CASSTLNYGYTF. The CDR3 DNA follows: TGTGCCAGCAGTACACTTAACTATGGCTACACCTTC.